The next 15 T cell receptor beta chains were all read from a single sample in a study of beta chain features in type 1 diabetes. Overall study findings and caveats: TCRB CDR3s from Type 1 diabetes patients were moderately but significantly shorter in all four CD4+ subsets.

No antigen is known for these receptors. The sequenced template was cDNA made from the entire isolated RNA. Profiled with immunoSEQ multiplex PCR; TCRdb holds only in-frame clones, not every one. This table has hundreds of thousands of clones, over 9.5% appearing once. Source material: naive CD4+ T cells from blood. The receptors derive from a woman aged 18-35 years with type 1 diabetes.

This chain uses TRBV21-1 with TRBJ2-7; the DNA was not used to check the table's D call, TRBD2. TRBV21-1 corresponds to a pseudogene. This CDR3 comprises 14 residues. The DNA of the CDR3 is TGTGCCAGCAGTTATAGCGGGAGCTCCTACGAGCAGTACTTC. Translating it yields CASSYSGSSYEQYF.

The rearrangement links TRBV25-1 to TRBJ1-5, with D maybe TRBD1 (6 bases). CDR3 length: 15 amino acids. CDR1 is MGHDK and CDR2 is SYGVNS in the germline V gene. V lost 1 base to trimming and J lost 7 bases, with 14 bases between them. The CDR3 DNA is TGTGCCAGCAGTGAATCGGGGACACCGGGGCAGCCCCAGCATTTT. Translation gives CASSESGTPGQPQHF.

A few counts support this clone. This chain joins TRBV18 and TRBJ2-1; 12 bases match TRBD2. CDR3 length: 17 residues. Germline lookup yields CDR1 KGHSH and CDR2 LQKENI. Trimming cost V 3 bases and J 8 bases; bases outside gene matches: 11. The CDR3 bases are TGTGCCAGCTCACCTTTCGAGACTAGCGGGAGTAGTGATGAGCAGTTCTTC. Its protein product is CASSPFETSGSSDEQFF.

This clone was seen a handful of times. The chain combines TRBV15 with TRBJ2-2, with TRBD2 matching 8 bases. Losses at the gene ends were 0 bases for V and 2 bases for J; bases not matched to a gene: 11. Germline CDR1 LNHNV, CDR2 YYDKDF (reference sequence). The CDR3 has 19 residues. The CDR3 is CATSRDGSAGGLNTGELFF. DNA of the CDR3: TGTGCCACCAGCAGAGATGGCAGCGCGGGGGGCCTCAACACCGGGGAGCTGTTTTTT.

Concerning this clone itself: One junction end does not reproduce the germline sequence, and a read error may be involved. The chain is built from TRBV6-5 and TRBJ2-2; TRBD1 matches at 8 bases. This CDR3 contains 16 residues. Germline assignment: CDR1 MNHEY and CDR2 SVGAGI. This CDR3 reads CASTYDRGLNTGELFF. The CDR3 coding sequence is TGTGCCAGCACTTACGACAGGGGACTGAACACCGGGGAGCTGTTTTTT.

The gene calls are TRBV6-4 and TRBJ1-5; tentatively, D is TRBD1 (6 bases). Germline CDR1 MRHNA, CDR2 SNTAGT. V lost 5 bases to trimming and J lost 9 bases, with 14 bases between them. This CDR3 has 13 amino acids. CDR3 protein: CASSRTVSGPQHF. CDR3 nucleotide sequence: TGTGCCAGCAGTAGGACAGTTAGTGGGCCCCAGCATTTT.

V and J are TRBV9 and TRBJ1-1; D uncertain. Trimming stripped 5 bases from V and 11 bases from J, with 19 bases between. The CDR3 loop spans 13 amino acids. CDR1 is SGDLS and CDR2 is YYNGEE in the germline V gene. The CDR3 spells CASSKEAKDKAFF. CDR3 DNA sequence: TGTGCCAGCAGTAAAGAGGCAAAGGATAAGGCTTTCTTT.

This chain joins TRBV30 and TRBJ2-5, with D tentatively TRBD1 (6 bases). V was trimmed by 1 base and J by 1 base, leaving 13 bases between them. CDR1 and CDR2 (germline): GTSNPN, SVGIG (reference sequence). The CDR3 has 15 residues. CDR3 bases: TGTGCCTGGAGTGGTTGGGGGCCAATCCAAGAGACCCAGTACTTC. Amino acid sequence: CAWSGWGPIQETQYF.

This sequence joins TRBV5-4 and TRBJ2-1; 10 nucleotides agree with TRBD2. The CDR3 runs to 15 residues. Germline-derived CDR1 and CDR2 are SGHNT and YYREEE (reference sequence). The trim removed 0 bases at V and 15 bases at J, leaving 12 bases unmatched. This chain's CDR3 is CASSLVGLAGVGLFF. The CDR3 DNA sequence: TGTGCCAGCAGCTTGGTGGGGCTAGCGGGAGTTGGGCTGTTCTTC.

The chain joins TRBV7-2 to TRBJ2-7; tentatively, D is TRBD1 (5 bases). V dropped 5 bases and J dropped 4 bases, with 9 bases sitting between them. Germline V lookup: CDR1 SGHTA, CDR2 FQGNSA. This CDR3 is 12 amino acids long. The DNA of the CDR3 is TGTGCCAGCAGCCTCCGACAGTACGAGCAGTACTTC. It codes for CASSLRQYEQYF.

The CDR3 region has the DNA TGTGCCAGCAGTTTGGGCATGGGGCAGTTCTTC. The encoded protein is CASSLGMGQFF. The rearrangement joins TRBV28 to TRBJ2-1; D unresolved. Trimming stripped 3 bases from V and 12 bases from J, with 9 bases between. Germline CDR1 MDHEN, CDR2 SYDVKM. The CDR3 consists of 11 residues.

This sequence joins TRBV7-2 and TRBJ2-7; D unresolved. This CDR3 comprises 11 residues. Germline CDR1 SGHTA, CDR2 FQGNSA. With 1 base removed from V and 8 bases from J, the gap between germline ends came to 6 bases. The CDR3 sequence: CASSLGAQQYF. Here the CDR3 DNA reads TGTGCCAGCAGCTTAGGGGCTCAGCAGTACTTC.

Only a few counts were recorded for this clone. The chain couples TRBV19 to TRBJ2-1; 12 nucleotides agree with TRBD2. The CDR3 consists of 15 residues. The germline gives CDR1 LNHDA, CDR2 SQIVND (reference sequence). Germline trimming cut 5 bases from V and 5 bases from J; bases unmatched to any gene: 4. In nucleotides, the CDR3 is TGTGCCAGTAGTTCGAGACTAGCGGGGGACAATGAGCAGTTCTTC. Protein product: CASSSRLAGDNEQFF.

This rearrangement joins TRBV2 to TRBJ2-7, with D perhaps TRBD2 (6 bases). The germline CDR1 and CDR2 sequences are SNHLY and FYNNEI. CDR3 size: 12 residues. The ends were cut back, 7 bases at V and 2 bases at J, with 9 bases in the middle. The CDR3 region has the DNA TGTGCCAGCACAGGAGGGACCTACGAGCAGTACTTC. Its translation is CASTGGTYEQYF.

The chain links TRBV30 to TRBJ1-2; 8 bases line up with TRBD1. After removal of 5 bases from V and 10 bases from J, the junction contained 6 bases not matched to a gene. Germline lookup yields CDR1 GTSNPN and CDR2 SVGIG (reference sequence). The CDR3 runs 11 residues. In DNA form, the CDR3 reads TGTGCCTGGGCAACAGGGGGGGACTACACCTTC. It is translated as CAWATGGDYTF.